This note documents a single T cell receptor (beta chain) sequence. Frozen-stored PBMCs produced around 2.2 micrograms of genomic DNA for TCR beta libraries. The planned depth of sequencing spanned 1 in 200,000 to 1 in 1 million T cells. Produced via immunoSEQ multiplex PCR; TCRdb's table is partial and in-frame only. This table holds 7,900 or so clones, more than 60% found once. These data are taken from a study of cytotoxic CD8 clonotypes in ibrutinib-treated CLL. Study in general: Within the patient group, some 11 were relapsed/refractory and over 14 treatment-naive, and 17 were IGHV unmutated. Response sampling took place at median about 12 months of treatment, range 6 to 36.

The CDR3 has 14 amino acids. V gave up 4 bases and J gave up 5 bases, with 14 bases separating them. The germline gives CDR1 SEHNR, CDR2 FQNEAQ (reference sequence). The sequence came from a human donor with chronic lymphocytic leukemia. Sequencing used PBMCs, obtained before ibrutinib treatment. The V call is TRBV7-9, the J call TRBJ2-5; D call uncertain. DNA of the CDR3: TGTGCCAGCAGCTATCCACTGGTAGAGGAGACCCAGTACTTC. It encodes CASSYPLVEETQYF.